A selection of T cell receptor beta chains follows, all from one sample in a study of T cell responses to AZD1222 COVID-19 vaccine. Sequencing used immunoSEQ multiplex PCR; TCRdb keeps in-frame clones, though not all of them. Among 95,000 to 150,000 clones listed, around 86% were seen once. The sample consisted of peripheral blood, taken on day 0 of AZD1222 vaccination. These receptors were taken from an adult in good health. The CDR3 runs from the conserved cysteine through the conserved F or W.

j_call v_call cdr3_aa
TRBJ2-7 TRBV2 CASAYLTLYEQYF
TRBJ2-7 TRBV9 CASSGGGSEQYF
TRBJ1-2 TRBV3-1/TRBV3-2 CASSQGGGLYGYTF
TRBJ2-3 TRBV30 CAWTAGSTDTQYF
TRBJ2-4 TRBV9 CASSVTGLAGSKNIQYF
TRBJ2-3 TRBV6-4 CASSDGQGGTDTQYF
TRBJ2-3 TRBV5-4 CASSLDSGSTDTQYF
TRBJ1-3 TRBV5-6 CASSLGALGNTIYF
TRBJ2-7 TRBV27 CASSSRQPTPYEQYF
TRBJ2-7 TRBV10-3 CAISVSFVADNYEQYF
TRBJ2-5 TRBV5-4 CASSSPGTPETQYF
TRBJ1-4 TRBV10-3 CAISESRGSREKLFF
TRBJ2-4 TRBV6-1 CASSEFGTNLAKNIQYF
TRBJ1-2 TRBV29-1 CSVGQGGDYGYTF
TRBJ1-1 TRBV6-2/TRBV6-3 CASSLGSYRLNTEAFF
TRBJ2-2 TRBV9 CASSVVTNTGELFF
TRBJ1-1 TRBV3-1/TRBV3-2 CASIPSEGLNTEAFF
TRBJ2-1 TRBV5-5 CASSFRQGNELEQFF
TRBJ1-3 TRBV7-8 CASSLVRSGNTIYF
TRBJ2-2 TRBV19 CASRGRLGGDTGELFF
TRBJ1-1 TRBV3-1/TRBV3-2 CASSQAAGGNTEAFF
TRBJ2-1 TRBV18 CASSSTWGRADNEQFF
TRBJ2-1 TRBV9 CASSVEDRYNEQFF
TRBJ1-2 TRBV29-1 CSVEEGDTF
TRBJ2-5 TRBV4-1 CASSQVASSQETQYF
TRBJ1-1 TRBV19 CASSAGSRTEAFF
TRBJ2-7 TRBV5-5 CASSPGTGPYEQYF
TRBJ1-5 TRBV6-9 CASSYRSGDSNQPQHF
TRBJ1-2 TRBV19 CASLGTGRGYTF
TRBJ1-4 TRBV13 CASSSDRTNEKLFF
TRBJ1-1 TRBV4-2 CASSRLSQGGNTEAFF
TRBJ2-2 TRBV25-1 CASRQGGGGELFF
TRBJ2-3 TRBV24-1 CATSDTRTWGDTQYF
TRBJ2-7 TRBV5-1 CASSLQDFAYEQYF
TRBJ2-3 TRBV6-2/TRBV6-3 CASSSERRSSVDTQYF
TRBJ2-3 TRBV11-3 CASSRALAPDTQYF
TRBJ2-2 TRBV5-1 CASSLEGLRGTGELFF
TRBJ2-1 TRBV19 CASSQVAGSYNEQFF
TRBJ2-5 TRBV4-1 CASSQVGGLQETQYF
TRBJ1-1 TRBV5-1 CARRVVGVWDTEAFF
TRBJ2-3 TRBV4-1 CASSQPPNPDTQYF
TRBJ2-3 TRBV14 CASSQARRDTQYF
TRBJ2-3 TRBV9 CASSVGGPEGTDTQYF
TRBJ1-4 TRBV3-1/TRBV3-2 CASSPSGIFGKLFF
TRBJ2-1 TRBV3-1/TRBV3-2 CASSLTSVANEQFF
TRBJ1-4 TRBV11-2 CASSLRGPGGTNEKLFF
TRBJ1-2 TRBV7-7 CASSPQPNYGYTF
TRBJ1-2 TRBV18 CASSPSDGYGYTF
TRBJ2-1 TRBV27 CASSLLGWPSGTNEQFF
TRBJ1-4 TRBV21-1 CASTPPGGRRQTNEKLFF